Below, 27 T cell receptor beta chains from the same sample are listed, as sequenced in a study of blood T cell repertoires in COVID-19 (dated by TCRdb to between 2020 and 2021). Library preparation used the immunoSEQ multiplex PCR assay. TCRdb took this table from immuneACCESS and kept in-frame rearrangements with V and J called. Such tables lack part of the clones; where checked against another copy, unresolved V genes explain under half of the gap, and the rest is unexplained. The sample table contains 350,000 to 400,000 clones; only one count was recorded for 70% to 90% of them. Around 2.8% of the sample belongs to the ten largest clones. Sequences were obtained from peripheral blood. The receptors derive from a woman aged 25 to 45 with COVID-19, enrolled during active disease.

The rearrangement joins TRBV18 to TRBJ2-3; tentative D call: TRBD2 (6 bases). V shed 3 bases and J shed 2 bases, with 12 bases lying between them. The CDR3 runs to 15 residues. CDR1 and CDR2 (germline): KGHSH, LQKENI. The chain's CDR3 is CASSPSSGPTDTQYF. CDR3 DNA sequence: TGTGCCAGCTCACCGAGTAGCGGACCCACAGATACGCAGTATTTT.

The chain employs TRBV4-2 and TRBJ2-1; TRBD2 agrees at 14 bases. The CDR3 length is 16 residues. CDR1 is LGHNA, CDR2 YNFKEQ, per germline. Trimming at V came to 4 bases and at J to 6 bases, leaving 5 bases not matched to a gene. In nucleotides, the CDR3 is TGTGCCAGCAGCCCGGCCGGGACTAGCGGGAGCAATGAGCAGTTCTTC. It encodes CASSPAGTSGSNEQFF.

The gene calls are TRBV7-2 and TRBJ1-5; a weak D match, TRBD1 (5 bases). The CDR3 length is 15 residues. Trimming left V 4 bases short and J 1 base short, with 11 bases between. Looked up from germline, CDR1 is SGHTA and CDR2 is FQGNSA. CDR3 loop: CASSSTTASNQPQHF. The CDR3 coding sequence is TGTGCCAGCAGCTCCACGACAGCCAGCAATCAGCCCCAGCATTTT.

This sequence joins TRBV28 and TRBJ1-6; 7 bases fit TRBD1. The CDR3 extends over 12 amino acids. In germline, CDR1 is MDHEN, CDR2 SYDVKM. Germline trimming cut 8 bases from V and 6 bases from J; bases unmatched to any gene: 1. CDR3 residues: CASQGGNSPLHF. CDR3 nucleotide sequence: TGTGCCAGCCAGGGGGGTAATTCACCCCTCCACTTT.

The V and J genes are TRBV27 and TRBJ2-5; D is uncertain. Germline V gene lookup returns CDR1 MNHEY and CDR2 SMNVEV (reference sequence). There are 13 residues in the CDR3. The V and J ends lost 2 bases and 4 bases respectively, with 8 bases between them. In nucleotides, the CDR3 is TGTGCCAGCAGTTTACGATCGGGAGAGACCCAGTACTTC. Protein: CASSLRSGETQYF.

This clone has a handful of counts. The CDR3 bases are TGTGCCAGTAGTATATATAGCGGGGGGGCTAATGAGCAGTTCTTC. Its protein is CASSIYSGGANEQFF. The gene calls are TRBV19 and TRBJ2-1, with TRBD2 matching 11 bases. The CDR3 runs to 15 residues. J lost 7 bases, V lost 2 bases, and 4 bases had no gene match. CDR1 is LNHDA, CDR2 SQIVND, per germline (reference sequence).

V gene TRBV7-2 combines with J gene TRBJ2-5; 7 bases are a match to TRBD2. This CDR3 spans 14 amino acids. The germline gives CDR1 SGHTA, CDR2 FQGNSA. Unmatched junction bases numbered 10, after V lost 5 bases and J lost 7 bases. The DNA for the CDR3 is TGTGCCAGCAGCACCGCTGGGGGGGGTTGGACCCAGTACTTC. Protein: CASSTAGGGWTQYF. The full variable domain, completed using reference TRBV7-2 and TRBJ2-5, is GAGVSQSPSNKVTEKGKDVELRCDPISGHTALYWYRQSLGQGLEFLIYFQGNSAPDKSGLPSDRFSAERTGGSVSTLTIQRTQQEDSAVYLCASSTAGGGWTQYFGPGTRLLVL.

The chain couples TRBV5-5 to TRBJ2-1, with D possibly matching TRBD2 (6 bases). There are 17 residues in the CDR3. V was shortened by 0 bases and J by 7 bases, with 20 bases between the two germline ends. CDR1 and CDR2 (germline): SGHKS, YYEKEE (reference sequence). CDR3 coding DNA: TGTGCCAGCAGCTTGGGTTTAGCGGCAGGCCGGACAAATGAGCAGTTCTTC. Amino acid sequence: CASSLGLAAGRTNEQFF.

V usage is TRBV27 and J usage is TRBJ1-5, with D unresolved. Germline CDR1 is MNHEY and CDR2 is SMNVEV (reference sequence). The CDR3 loop spans 13 amino acids. Trimming removed 8 bases from V and 0 bases from J, with 8 bases in between. CDR3 nucleotides: TGTGCCAGCGGAGTCTATAGCAATCAGCCCCAGCATTTT. Translation: CASGVYSNQPQHF.

This sequence joins TRBV13 and TRBJ1-1; D is unresolved. Between the trimmed V and J ends, which lost 3 bases and 5 bases, there was a span of 10 bases. This CDR3 region has 13 residues. Germline V lookup: CDR1 PRHDT, CDR2 FYEKMQ (reference sequence). CDR3 nucleotides: TGTGCCAGCAGCTTCCGGGGTCAAACTGAAGCTTTCTTT. Its translation is CASSFRGQTEAFF.

The sample holds a few counts of this clone. The rearrangement uses TRBV2 and TRBJ1-5; maybe TRBD1 (6 bases). CDR3 length equals 12 residues. V gave up 5 bases and J gave up 4 bases, with 6 bases separating them. Germline lookup yields CDR1 SNHLY and CDR2 FYNNEI. This CDR3 reads CASSTGNQPQHF. The CDR3 nucleotides are TGTGCCAGCAGTACAGGGAATCAGCCCCAGCATTTT.

Regarding this clone: Other DNA sequences in this specimen translate into the identical CDR3. The J gene is TRBJ1-3, the V gene TRBV12-3 or TRBV12-4; the D gene is possibly TRBD1 (6 bases). The CDR3 has 12 amino acids. The V gene lost 3 bases and the J gene lost 7 bases, with 7 bases spanning the gap. For the CDR3, the DNA is TGTGCCAGCAGTTTTACAGGGAACACCATATATTTT. Its protein is CASSFTGNTIYF.

As DNA, the CDR3 is TGTGCCACCAGTGGGGAGGACTATGGCTACACCTTC. Translation gives CATSGEDYGYTF. The chain joins TRBV24-1 to TRBJ1-2; D call uncertain. CDR1 and CDR2 from the germline V gene are KGHDR and SFDVKD. The V end was cut by 5 bases, the J end by 3 bases, with 6 bases between. The CDR3 extends over 12 amino acids.

The CDR3 spells CASSPRDKATSTDTQYF. The CDR3 bases are TGTGCCAGCTCACCCCGGGACAAGGCAACTAGCACAGATACGCAGTATTTT. The V gene is TRBV18, the J gene TRBJ2-3; tentative D call: TRBD1 (6 bases). Germline CDR1 and CDR2: KGHSH and LQKENI. Trimming cost V 3 bases and J 0 bases, with 16 bases left between them. The CDR3 has 17 amino acids.

In this sample, this clone turned up a few times. The chain uses TRBV7-9 and TRBJ1-2; possible D gene TRBD1, 5 bases. Germline CDR1 SEHNR, CDR2 FQNEAQ (reference sequence). Trimming cost V 2 bases and J 0 bases, with 13 bases left between them. The CDR3 consists of 16 residues. The CDR3 reads CASSLKRGLANYGYTF. CDR3 DNA: TGTGCCAGCAGCTTAAAAAGGGGATTAGCTAACTATGGCTACACCTTC.

CDR3 residues: CASSAGGGEVQYF. The CDR3 region has the DNA TGTGCCAGCAGCGCGGGAGGGGGCGAGGTGCAGTACTTC. V and J are TRBV5-4 and TRBJ2-7; 9 nucleotides match TRBD2. The CDR3 sequence is 13 residues long. The ends lost 4 bases at V and 9 bases at J; junction bases unmatched: 8. Per germline, CDR1 SGHNT and CDR2 YYREEE (reference sequence).

The chain couples TRBV7-9 to TRBJ2-1; 12 bases line up with TRBD2. The CDR3 runs to 15 residues. The trim removed 4 bases at V and 6 bases at J, leaving 4 bases unmatched. Germline V gene data show CDR1 as SEHNR and CDR2 as FQNEAQ (reference sequence). CDR3 sequence: CASSSLAGGGNEQFF. The CDR3 DNA follows: TGTGCCAGCAGCTCGCTAGCGGGAGGGGGCAATGAGCAGTTCTTC. Variable domain in full (rest from reference TRBV7-9 and TRBJ2-1): DTGVSQNPRHKITKRGQNVTFRCDPISEHNRLYWYRQTLGQGPEFLTYFQNEAQLEKSRLLSDRFSAERPKGSFSTLEIQRTEQGDSAMYLCASSSLAGGGNEQFFGPGTRLTVL.

This clone was seen a single time. This chain joins TRBV5-6 and TRBJ2-5, with D possibly TRBD2 on 5 matching bases. V dropped 3 bases and J dropped 4 bases, with 13 bases sitting between them. The CDR3 loop spans 14 amino acids. Germline V gene lookup returns CDR1 SGHDT and CDR2 YYEEEE. The CDR3 is CASSSDYSRETQYF. The CDR3 region has the DNA TGTGCCAGCAGCTCTGACTACTCGCGAGAGACCCAGTACTTC.

The chain combines TRBV7-8 with TRBJ2-7; TRBD2 matches 11 bases. Germline V gives CDR1 SGHVS, CDR2 FQNEAQ. With 5 bases clipped from V and 4 bases from J, the junction kept 7 bases outside the gene matches. This CDR3 region has 15 residues. The CDR3 loop is CASSLSGRAVYEQYV. The CDR3 bases are TGTGCCAGCAGCCTTAGCGGGAGGGCCGTTTACGAGCAGTACGTC.

The V and J genes are TRBV27 and TRBJ2-3; 7 nucleotides align to TRBD2. The CDR3 sequence is 14 residues long. The junction had 5 bases not matched to a gene; V was cut back by 8 bases and J by 0 bases. Germline V lookup: CDR1 MNHEY, CDR2 SMNVEV (reference sequence). CDR3 nucleotide sequence: TGTGCCAGCGGAACTAGCGTCAGCACAGATACGCAGTATTTT. Translating gives CASGTSVSTDTQYF.

This clone was seen once. The rearrangement links TRBV27 to TRBJ1-4; D is perhaps TRBD1 (5 bases). In germline, CDR1 is MNHEY, CDR2 SMNVEV (reference sequence). V lost 6 bases, J lost 7 bases, and 21 bases lay in between. CDR3 size: 16 residues. CDR3 residues: CASSPETPDSAEKLFF. The CDR3 coding sequence is TGTGCCAGCAGCCCTGAAACCCCCGACAGCGCTGAAAAACTGTTTTTT.

The rearrangement links TRBV18 to TRBJ1-5, with TRBD1 matching 7 bases. Germline V gene sequence: CDR1 KGHSH, CDR2 LQKENI. V was pared by 8 bases and J by 5 bases, with 3 bases of the junction left unmatched. The CDR3 runs to 12 residues. CDR3 nucleotide sequence: TGTGCCAGCACAACAGGGGATCAGCCCCAGCATTTT. This codes for CASTTGDQPQHF.

The chain employs TRBV7-9 and TRBJ2-1; tentative D call: TRBD2 (6 bases). The germline CDR1 and CDR2 sequences are SEHNR and FQNEAQ (reference sequence). This CDR3 is 15 amino acids long. V lost 3 bases and J 6 bases, leaving 15 bases between the germline ends. The CDR3 nucleotides are TGTGCCAGCAGCTTCCGGGACTCGCCCATCAATGAGCAGTTCTTC. It encodes CASSFRDSPINEQFF.

The chain uses TRBV5-1 and TRBJ1-1, with a possible D match to TRBD1 (6 bases). This CDR3 spans 18 amino acids. CDR1 SGHRS and CDR2 YFSETQ come from the germline V gene. V dropped 1 base and J dropped 1 base, with 20 bases sitting between them. CDR3 DNA: TGCGCCAGCAGCTTGTTTGCCCGACAGGACCGGGGGAACACTGAAGCTTTCTTT. As protein: CASSLFARQDRGNTEAFF.

The CDR3 region is CSVDQGVWGYTF. The CDR3 DNA follows: TGCAGCGTTGATCAGGGGGTTTGGGGCTACACCTTC. V gene TRBV29-1 combines with J gene TRBJ1-2; 7 bases line up with TRBD1. The CDR3 consists of 12 residues. J was trimmed by 8 bases and V by 3 bases; bases with no gene match: 6. CDR1 and CDR2 (germline): SQVTM, ANQGSEA.

This chain links TRBV4-3 with TRBJ2-2, with D perhaps TRBD2 (6 bases). The germline V and J ends were trimmed by 1 base and 2 bases, with 17 bases remaining between them. Germline lookup yields CDR1 LGHNA and CDR2 YSLEER. The CDR3 is 18 residues long. The CDR3 nucleotides are TGCGCCAGCAGCCAAGGGATGGTGCGGGGACCAAACACCGGGGAGCTGTTTTTT. It is translated as CASSQGMVRGPNTGELFF.

The J gene is TRBJ2-2, the V gene TRBV11-2; 8 bases match TRBD1. Germline trimming cut 1 base from V and 7 bases from J; bases unmatched to any gene: 14. The CDR3 has 18 residues. Germline loops: CDR1 SGHAT, CDR2 FQNNGV. The CDR3 spells CASSLVFQGAEGGGELFF. Here the CDR3 DNA reads TGTGCCAGCAGCTTAGTGTTTCAGGGGGCTGAGGGCGGCGGGGAGCTGTTTTTT. The full variable domain, completed using reference TRBV11-2 and TRBJ2-2, is EAGVAQSPRYKIIEKRQSVAFWCNPISGHATLYWYQQILGQGPKLLIQFQNNGVVDDSQLPKDRFSAERLKGVDSTLKIQPAKLEDSAVYLCASSLVFQGAEGGGELFFGEGSRLTVL.